Included here is one TCR beta chain sequence, with context. V dropped 4 bases and J dropped 0; count of bases not matched to a gene: 8. The CDR3 is made up of 18 amino acids. CDR1 and CDR2 (germline): LGHNA, YSLEER. This entry comes from a study of blood T cells in healthy people across ages. Alongside a J-beta primer mix, a sample-barcoded 5' primer served in a second PCR lasting roughly 7 to 11 cycles. The study obtained at least 2.5 million CDR3-containing paired-end reads from every sample. TCRdb ran MiXCR on the 5' RACE reads and lists one entry per CDR3 protein. The data hold around 1,100,000 distinct CDR3 sequences, with approximately 38% observed a single time.

The sequencing input was blood. J is TRBJ2-3 and V is TRBV4-3, with TRBD1 matching 12 bases. The clonotype originates from a man aged 18 to 30 in good health. The CDR3 bases are TGCGCCAGCAGCCGGCGGGACAGGGGGCCTCTTAGCACAGATACGCAGTATTTT. Encoded protein: CASSRRDRGPLSTDTQYF.